This TCR beta chain comes out of a study of T cell repertoires in cytomegalovirus infection. Study at large: Evidence of both CMV infection and a matching HLA type came from public TCR beta signatures.

This clonotype occurred a few times. The antigen remains undetermined. Whole-study findings and limits: There were carriers of CMV plus the relevant HLA, and cumulative public TCR beta family frequency identified them. Ex vivo, HLA-C-restricted CMV-specific TCR beta clonotypes prevailed over the rest of the response.

V was clipped by 5 bases and J by 2 bases; unmatched bases: 4. In germline, CDR1 is SGHTA, CDR2 FQGNSA. CDR3 size: 14 residues. One entry per CDR3 protein results from TCRdb running MiXCR on the reads. The data contain some 150,000 distinct CDR3 sequences, 6.5% of them seen just once; the ten biggest clones take up roughly 18%. Sequencing was done on a sample of PBMCs. This TCR was recovered from a human donor in good health (CMV status not recorded). Some clones in this sample may be carry-over from other donors' samples. V and J are TRBV7-2 and TRBJ2-3; 7 positions match TRBD2. CDR3 sequence: CASSHRDYTDTQYF. The CDR3, as DNA: TGTGCCAGCAGCCACCGGGACTACACAGATACGCAGTATTTT.